This T cell receptor (beta chain) derives from a study of cytotoxic CD8 clonotypes in ibrutinib-treated CLL. The overall study: Researchers reported more than nine relapsed/refractory and some 14 treatment-naive patients, 17 of them IGHV unmutated.

Study results and caveats: Private clonotypes, not public ones, expanded at ibrutinib response. Clonality, elevated at ibrutinib response, dropped back toward baseline at progression.

This table comes from immunoSEQ multiplex PCR, and its TCRdb copy is limited to in-frame clones, with some not included. Of roughly 180,000 clones in the sample, about 84% were seen once. Germline V gene lookup returns CDR1 SGHAT and CDR2 FQNNGV. This CDR3 comprises 15 residues. With V trimmed by 6 bases and J by 3 bases, 10 bases remained unmatched. As regards this clone: As yet, its antigen is unknown.

This sequence originates from a human donor with chronic lymphocytic leukemia. Sample: PBMCs, taken after 24 months of ibrutinib treatment. V gene TRBV11-2 combines with J gene TRBJ2-7; TRBD1 matches at 8 bases. The CDR3 DNA is TGTGCCAGCAGGCCCACTGGACAGGGTGTCTACGAGCAGTACTTC. Its protein is CASRPTGQGVYEQYF.